This TCR beta chain was captured by sequencing in a study of identical twins. TCRdb re-analysed the 5' RACE reads in MiXCR, keeping a single row per CDR3 protein. The repertoire includes about 730,000 distinct CDR3 sequences, around 20% of them detected once, and about 4.5% sits in the top ten. V lost 5 bases and J lost 0, with 14 bases in between. Germline CDR1 DFQATT, CDR2 SNEGSKA (reference sequence). The length of the CDR3 is 14 residues. The same data also went into a second study, on T cells expressing NK-cell markers. This second study says: In several experiments, sorting was restricted to alpha-beta TCR T cells by an anti-gamma-delta TCR antibody. Dominant NKG2C+ clonotypes in six donors made up roughly 1.0-7.0% of CD8+ T cells. Where a handful of donors were concerned, these clonotypes also led the CD3+CD56-NKG2C+ fraction.

This sequence joins TRBV20-1 and TRBJ2-7; D ambiguous. Input material: PBMCs. This sequence was found in a woman aged 18 to 35 in good health. The CDR3 DNA reads as TGCAGTGCTCAAACGGCTGTAAGCTCCTACGAGCAGTACTTC. This gives the protein CSAQTAVSSYEQYF.